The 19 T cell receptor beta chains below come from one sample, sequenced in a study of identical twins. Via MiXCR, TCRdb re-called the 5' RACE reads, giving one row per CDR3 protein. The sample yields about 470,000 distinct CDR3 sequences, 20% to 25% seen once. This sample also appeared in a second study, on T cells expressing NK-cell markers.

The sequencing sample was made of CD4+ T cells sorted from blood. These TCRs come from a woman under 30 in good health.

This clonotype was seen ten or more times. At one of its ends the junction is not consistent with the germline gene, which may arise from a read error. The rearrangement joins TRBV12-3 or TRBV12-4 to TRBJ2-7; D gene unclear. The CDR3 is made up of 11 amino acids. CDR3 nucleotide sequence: TGCGCCAGCAGCTCACACTACGAGCAGTACTTC. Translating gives CASSSHYEQYF.

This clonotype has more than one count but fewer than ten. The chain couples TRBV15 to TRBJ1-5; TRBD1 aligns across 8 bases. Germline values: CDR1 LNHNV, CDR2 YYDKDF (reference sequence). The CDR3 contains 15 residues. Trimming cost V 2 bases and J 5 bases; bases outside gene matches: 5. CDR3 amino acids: CATSRWTGNDQPQHF. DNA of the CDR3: TGTGCCACCAGCAGATGGACAGGGAATGATCAGCCCCAGCATTTT.

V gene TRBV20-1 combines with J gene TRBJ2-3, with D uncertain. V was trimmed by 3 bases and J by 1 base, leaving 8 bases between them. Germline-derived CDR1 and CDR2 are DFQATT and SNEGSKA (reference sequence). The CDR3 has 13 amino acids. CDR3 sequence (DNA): TGCAGTGCTAGTAGACCGGGCACAGATACGCAGTATTTT. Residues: CSASRPGTDTQYF.

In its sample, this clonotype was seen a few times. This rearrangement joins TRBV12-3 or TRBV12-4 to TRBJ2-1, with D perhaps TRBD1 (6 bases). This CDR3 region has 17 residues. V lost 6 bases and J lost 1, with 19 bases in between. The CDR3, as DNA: TGTGCCAGCAGCCCCTATCAGGGGACACGATCCTACAATGAGCAGTTCTTC. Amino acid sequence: CASSPYQGTRSYNEQFF.

The CDR3 DNA reads as TGTGCCAGCAGAGAGGGGTGGTATAATTCACCCCTCCACTTT. This translates into CASREGWYNSPLHF. The chain is built from TRBV6-1 and TRBJ1-6; a possible D gene is TRBD1 (5 bases). Germline V gene sequence: CDR1 MNHNS, CDR2 SASEGT. V was clipped by 6 bases and J by 4 bases, with 10 bases between them. The CDR3 loop spans 14 amino acids.

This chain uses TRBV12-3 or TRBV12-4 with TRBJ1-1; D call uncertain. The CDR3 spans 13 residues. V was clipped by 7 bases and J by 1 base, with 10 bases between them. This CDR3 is CASTPQENTEAFF. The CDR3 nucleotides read TGTGCCAGCACCCCGCAGGAGAACACTGAAGCTTTCTTT.

The CDR3 reads CASSELGALTDTQYF. CDR3 DNA: TGTGCCAGCAGTGAACTGGGGGCACTCACAGATACGCAGTATTTT. V gene TRBV6-1 combines with J gene TRBJ2-3, with D maybe TRBD1 (6 bases). The CDR3 has 15 residues. V shed 2 bases and J shed 2 bases, with 11 bases lying between them. Per the germline V gene, CDR1 is MNHNS and CDR2 is SASEGT.

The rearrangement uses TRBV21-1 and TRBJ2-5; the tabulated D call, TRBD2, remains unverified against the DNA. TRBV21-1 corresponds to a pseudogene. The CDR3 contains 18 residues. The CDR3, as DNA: TGTGCCAGCAGCAAAGGAGAGGTTGGAGGGGTTCGGCAAGAGACCCAGTACTTC. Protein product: CASSKGEVGGVRQETQYF.

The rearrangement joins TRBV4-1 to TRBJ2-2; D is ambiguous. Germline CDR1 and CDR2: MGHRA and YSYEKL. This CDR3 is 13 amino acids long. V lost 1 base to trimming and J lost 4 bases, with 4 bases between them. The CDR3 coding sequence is TGCGCCAGCAGCCAAGCGGCCACCGGGGAGCTGTTTTTT. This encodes CASSQAATGELFF.

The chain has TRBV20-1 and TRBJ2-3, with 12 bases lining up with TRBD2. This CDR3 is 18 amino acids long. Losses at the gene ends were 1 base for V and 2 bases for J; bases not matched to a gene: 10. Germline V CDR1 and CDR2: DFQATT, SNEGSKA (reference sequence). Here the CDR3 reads CSARVIEGLAGNTDTQYF. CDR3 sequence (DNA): TGCAGTGCTAGAGTCATAGAGGGACTAGCGGGTAACACAGATACGCAGTATTTT.

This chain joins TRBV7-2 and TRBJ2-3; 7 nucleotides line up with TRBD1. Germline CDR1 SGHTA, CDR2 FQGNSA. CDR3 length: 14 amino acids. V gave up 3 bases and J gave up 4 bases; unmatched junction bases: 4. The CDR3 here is CASSLRGRPDTQYF. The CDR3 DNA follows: TGTGCCAGCAGCTTGAGGGGGCGTCCAGATACGCAGTATTTT.

CDR3 DNA sequence: TGCAGCGTTAGGGCTGGGGAGACCCAGTACTTC. The encoded protein is CSVRAGETQYF. The chain recombines TRBV29-1 with TRBJ2-5; D unresolved. CDR3 size: 11 residues. Trimming took off 5 bases at V and 5 bases at J, with 9 bases between the two ends. Germline V lookup: CDR1 SQVTM, CDR2 ANQGSEA.

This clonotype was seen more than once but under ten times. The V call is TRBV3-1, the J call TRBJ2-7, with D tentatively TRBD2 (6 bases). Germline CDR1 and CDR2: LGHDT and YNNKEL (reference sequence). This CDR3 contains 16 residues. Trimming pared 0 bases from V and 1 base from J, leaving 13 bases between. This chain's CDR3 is CASSQDLGGRSYEQYF. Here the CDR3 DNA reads TGTGCCAGCAGCCAAGATCTGGGAGGTCGATCCTACGAGCAGTACTTC.

This chain's CDR3 is CASSFRDRATDTQYF. Written as DNA, the CDR3 is TGCGCCAGCAGCTTCCGGGACAGGGCCACAGATACGCAGTATTTT. The chain couples TRBV5-1 to TRBJ2-3; 9 positions agree with TRBD1. The trim removed 2 bases at V and 2 bases at J, leaving 3 bases unmatched. The germline CDR1 and CDR2 sequences are SGHRS and YFSETQ. The length of the CDR3 is 15 residues. Full variable domain (rest looked up from reference TRBV5-1 and TRBJ2-3): KAGVTQTPRYLIKTRGQQVTLSCSPISGHRSVSWYQQTPGQGLQFLFEYFSETQRNKGNFPGRFSGRQFSNSRSEMNVSTLELGDSALYLCASSFRDRATDTQYFGPGTRLTVL.

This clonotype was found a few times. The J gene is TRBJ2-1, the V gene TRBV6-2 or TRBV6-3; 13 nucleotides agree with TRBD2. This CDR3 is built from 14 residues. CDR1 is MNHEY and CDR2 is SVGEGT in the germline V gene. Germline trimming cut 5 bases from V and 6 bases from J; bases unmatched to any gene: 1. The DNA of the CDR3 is TGTGCCAGCAGTCGGACTAGCGGGGGCAATGAGCAGTTCTTC. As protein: CASSRTSGGNEQFF.

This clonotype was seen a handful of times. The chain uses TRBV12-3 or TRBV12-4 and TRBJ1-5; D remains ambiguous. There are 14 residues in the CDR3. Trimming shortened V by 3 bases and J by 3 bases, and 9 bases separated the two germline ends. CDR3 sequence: CASSFGSVNQPQHF. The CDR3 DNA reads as TGTGCCAGCAGTTTTGGGTCAGTCAATCAGCCCCAGCATTTT.

The CDR3 sequence: CASSPPRLAGGVDEQYF. The CDR3 bases are TGTGCCAGCTCACCACCTAGACTAGCGGGAGGAGTGGACGAGCAGTACTTC. This chain connects TRBV18 to TRBJ2-7; TRBD2 matches at 13 bases. This CDR3 is 17 amino acids long. The V and J ends lost 0 bases and 5 bases, in that order; junction bases with no gene match: 7. The germline gives CDR1 KGHSH, CDR2 LQKENI.

The CDR3 spells CAIKLADSTDTQYF. DNA for the CDR3: TGTGCCATCAAGCTAGCCGATAGCACAGATACGCAGTATTTT. V gene TRBV10-3 combines with J gene TRBJ2-3; TRBD2 is a possible D gene (5 bases). This CDR3 comprises 14 residues. Germline V gene data show CDR1 as ENHRY and CDR2 as SYGVKD. The germline V and J ends were trimmed by 7 bases and 0 bases, with 11 bases remaining between them.

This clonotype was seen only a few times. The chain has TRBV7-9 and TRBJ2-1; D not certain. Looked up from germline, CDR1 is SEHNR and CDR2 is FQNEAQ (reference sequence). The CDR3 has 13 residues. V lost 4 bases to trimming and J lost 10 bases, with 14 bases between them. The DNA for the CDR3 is TGTGCCAGCAGCTCATATAACGGGTGGGAGCAGTTCTTC. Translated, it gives CASSSYNGWEQFF.